This T cell receptor beta chain emerged from a study of CD8+ T cells in alopecia areata (dated by TCRdb to the late 2010s). Turning to the overall study: The treated patients, all with moderate-to-severe alopecia areata, were enrolled in an open-label pilot trial of oral tofacitinib given at 5 to 10 mg twice daily. Tofacitinib was administered for 6 to 18 months, and 6 months of follow-up off drug were then conducted to assess delayed response and recurrence. Amplification of TCRbeta CDR3 regions was done by immunoSEQ multiplex PCR using 35 Vbeta forward primers and 13 Jbeta reverse primers. The study used high-throughput TCRbeta sequencing to examine T cell clonal expansion in alopecia areata, in both the C3H/HeJ mouse model and human patients. Biopsies were taken from tofacitinib-treated patients at baseline and at 4 and 24 weeks of treatment, and a later scalp biopsy was taken in several of the tofacitinib-treated patients. In humans, TCRbeta sequencing was performed on scalp tissue and on sorted CD4+ and CD8+ peripheral blood T cells from healthy controls and from patients with patchy or totalis/universalis alopecia areata. In treated patients, disease severity was measured using the SALT score, which gives the percentage of scalp surface area affected. RNA came from the PAXgene miRNA kit for fixed scalp, the miRNeasy kit for PBMCs, and the RNeasy kit for mouse skin. Scalp clonality was compared among normal scalp (n=4), patchy alopecia areata scalp (n=8), and alopecia totalis/universalis scalp (n=8).

The time point tag for this specimen amounts to: about 5 months on oral tofacitinib. The sample's treatment or condition label is to be understood as: oral pan-JAK inhibitor, 5-10 mg twice daily. Peripheral blood and lesional scalp punch biopsies were obtained from patients with alopecia areata. Human scalp biopsies went straight into PAXgene tissue containers for immediate fixation. V lost 8 bases and J lost 4 bases; the stretch between them is 15 bases long. The CDR3 starts with the cysteine, ends with the phenylalanine, and has 15 residues. The read is trimmed to its CDR3 DNA, 45 bases read in frame from base 1. CDR1 and CDR2, looked up from the germline V gene (reference sequence), are MNHNY and SVGAGI. Libraries were made using the immunoSEQ multiplex PCR assay. To provide template for TCR sequencing, every sample had RNA extracted and reverse transcribed into cDNA. SuperScript III was used for first-strand cDNA synthesis, primed with a 2:1 mix of oligo-dT and random hexamers. A synthetic immune receptor repertoire was used to assess amplification bias, and residual bias was removed computationally. As for the original processing: After raw reads were preprocessed to remove errors, the CDR3 was defined following IMGT conventions as running from the conserved cysteine to phenylalanine. Clonality was computed by normalizing Shannon entropy by log2 of the number of productive unique TCRs and subtracting the result from 1. CD4 or CD8 identity of scalp clones was inferred by cross-referencing scalp TCRbeta sequences with sorted blood CD4 and CD8 repertoires. The clones in this table, taken by TCRdb from immuneACCESS, are in-frame only. Not every clone is retained; where verified, under half of the shortfall comes from an unresolved V gene, and the cause of the rest is unknown. Clonal size and the V and J genes are those of that table, whereas D and trimming came from the DNA. The sample table holds about 5,400 clones, of which over 60% were seen once. The ten largest clones take up roughly an eighth of the sample.

On the study overall, not on this receptor specifically: Compared with normal scalp, lesional scalp, particularly in alopecia totalis/universalis, had higher clonality and more expanded CD8+ clones, which suggests antigenic drive. The treated cohort was small, with a single nonresponder, so links between baseline CD8+ expansion and response need larger studies. Shared TCR sequences between patients were less evident than in mice, which may be partly attributable to HLA diversity in the patient population. Tofacitinib significantly decreased scalp clonality and the number of expanded CD8+ clones among the top 100 scalp clones. During tofacitinib treatment, many expanded lesional clones stuck around in both scalp and blood, and this persistence may partly explain why relapse happens after treatment is stopped. Unlike mouse skin, where gammadelta T cells dominate, normal human skin contains resident alphabeta T cells that get sequenced too, which complicates analysis of the scalp TCR repertoire.

With respect to this clone: Its antigen remains undetermined. It has no much larger one-base neighbor in the sample; base qualities were not kept.

The TCR was taken from a human donor with alopecia areata. Sample: skin, taken at week 24, from a patient treated with tofacitinib. This chain is built from TRBV6-6 and TRBJ1-6; the D gene is unclear. This receptor carries the CDR3 CASRWEMLYNSPLHF. The nucleotide sequence is TGTGCCAGCCGGTGGGAAATGCTTTATAATTCACCCCTCCACTTT.